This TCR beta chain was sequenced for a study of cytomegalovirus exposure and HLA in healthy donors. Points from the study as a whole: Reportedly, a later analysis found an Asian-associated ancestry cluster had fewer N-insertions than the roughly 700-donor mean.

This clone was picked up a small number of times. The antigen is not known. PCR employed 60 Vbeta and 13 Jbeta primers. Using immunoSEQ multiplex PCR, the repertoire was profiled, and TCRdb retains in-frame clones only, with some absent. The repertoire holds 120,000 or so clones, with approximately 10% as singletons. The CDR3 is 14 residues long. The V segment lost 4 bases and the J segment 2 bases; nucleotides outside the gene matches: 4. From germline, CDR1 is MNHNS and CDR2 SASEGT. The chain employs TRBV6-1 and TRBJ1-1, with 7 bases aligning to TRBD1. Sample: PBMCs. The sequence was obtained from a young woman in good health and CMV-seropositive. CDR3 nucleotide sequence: TGTGCCAGCAGTGGGGGACAGACAAACACTGAAGCTTTCTTT. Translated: CASSGGQTNTEAFF.